The present entry profiles one T cell receptor beta chain with its context. The antigen remains unidentified. The sample belongs to a study of shared clonotypes between healthy human individuals. Study-level points and caveats: Estimated richness was generally greater in naive than memory subsets. An expected dependence of interdonor clonotype sharing on sequencing depth was noted.

Trimming took 7 bases from V and 10 from J, leaving 13 bases between them. Germline CDR1 MDHEN, CDR2 SYDVKM. The CDR3 loop spans 11 amino acids. This was a deep-level run. Method: immunoSEQ multiplex PCR; TCRdb's copy keeps in-frame clones and lacks some. The table records about 2.4 million clones, 80% to 95% of them present only once. Donors comprised healthy HIV-negative adults lacking recent acute infections or vaccinations. The receptor's source is a man aged 18-30 years in good health. Some clones in this sample may be carry-over from other donors' samples. Sequencing was done on a sample of naive CD4+ T cells from PBMCs. Subset given: CD45RA+ positively selected. The chain has TRBV28 and TRBJ1-2; TRBD1 is a possible D gene (6 bases). CDR3 DNA sequence: TGTGCCAGCAACGGTGGGGGCCTCTACACCTTC. Translated: CASNGGGLYTF.